This T cell receptor beta chain was recovered during a study of identical twins. Study outcomes and limitations: Carriage of fewer insertions was seen in abundant cord blood beta clonotypes, whereas memory repertoires showed none.

Through template switching, a universal primer site was introduced, and the cDNA contained unique molecular identifiers. Each CDR3 protein is one row after TCRdb ran MiXCR on the 5' RACE reads. This table has about 520,000 distinct CDR3 sequences, roughly a fifth appearing once. J lost 4 bases, V lost 4 bases, and 10 bases had no gene match. Germline CDR1 and CDR2: SGHNT and YYREEE (reference sequence). The CDR3 extends over 17 amino acids. Points on this clonotype: Its antigen is still unknown.

This sample also belongs to another study, concerning T cells expressing NK-cell markers. According to that study: About 1.0-8% of CD8+ T cells in roughly six donors belonged to dominant NKG2C+ clonotypes.

The sequencing sample was made of CD4+ T cells sorted from blood. The V call is TRBV5-4, the J call TRBJ2-3; TRBD2 agrees at 12 bases. This TCR came from a woman aged 18-35 years in good health. The CDR3 region has the DNA TGTGCCAGCAGCACCCCCGGACTAGCGGGGTCCTCAGATACGCAGTATTTT. It encodes CASSTPGLAGSSDTQYF.